Following are 21 T cell receptor beta chains from one sample sequenced in a study of T-cell reconstitution after alpha-beta-depleted transplantation in children. As it was prepared, the TCRbeta library received unique molecular identifiers. TCRdb reprocessed the PCR reads with MiXCR, giving one entry per CDR3 protein. The sample records about 420,000 distinct CDR3 sequences, around 15% being singletons. The input for sequencing was PBMCs, mostly from graft donor cells, taken 360 days after TCRalphabeta/CD19-depleted stem cell transplant. Receptors originate from a boy in the first two years of life who had a stem cell transplant for Wiskott-Aldrich syndrome, so the T cells may come from the graft donor.

In its sample, this clonotype was seen a few times. J is TRBJ2-2 and V is TRBV7-9; tentatively, D is TRBD1 (5 bases). V lost 6 bases and J lost 7, with 15 bases in between. There are 14 residues in the CDR3. Germline V lookup: CDR1 SEHNR, CDR2 FQNEAQ (reference sequence). Here the CDR3 reads CASRRPQGHGELFF. As DNA, the CDR3 is TGTGCCAGCAGGCGACCTCAGGGTCACGGGGAGCTGTTTTTT.

The rearrangement uses TRBV7-2 and TRBJ2-2; maybe TRBD2 (6 bases). From germline, CDR1 is SGHTA and CDR2 FQGNSA. With 2 bases removed from V and 4 bases from J, the gap between germline ends came to 8 bases. CDR3 size: 14 residues. Here the CDR3 DNA reads TGTGCCAGCAGCTTAAAGCGGGTCACCGGGGAGCTGTTTTTT. Encoded protein: CASSLKRVTGELFF. Drawing the rest from reference TRBV7-2 and TRBJ2-2, the complete variable domain is GAGVSQSPSNKVTEKGKDVELRCDPISGHTALYWYRQSLGQGLEFLIYFQGNSAPDKSGLPSDRFSAERTGGSVSTLTIQRTQQEDSAVYLCASSLKRVTGELFFGEGSRLTVL.

CDR3 protein: CASSLHGQGSVYTF. In DNA form, the CDR3 reads TGTGCCAGCAGTCTCCACGGACAGGGGAGCGTCTACACCTTC. V gene TRBV25-1 combines with J gene TRBJ1-2, with TRBD1 identical over 9 bases. The germline V gene encodes CDR1 MGHDK and CDR2 SYGVNS. The V segment lost 5 bases and the J segment 10 bases; nucleotides outside the gene matches: 11. There are 14 residues in the CDR3.

This sequence joins TRBV20-1 and TRBJ2-2; tentative D call: TRBD2 (6 bases). The V gene's germline CDR1 is DFQATT and CDR2 SNEGSKA (reference sequence). Between the trimmed V and J ends, which lost 2 bases and 0 bases, there was a span of 13 bases. CDR3 length: 16 amino acids. The CDR3 DNA follows: TGCAGTGCTAGACCTGCGGGGTTGGCGAACACCGGGGAGCTGTTTTTT. This encodes CSARPAGLANTGELFF.

This clonotype came up a few times. The chain couples TRBV24-1 to TRBJ2-1; 15 bases match TRBD2. J gave up 5 bases and V 4 bases, and 8 bases lay outside the gene matches. The CDR3 is made up of 18 amino acids. The germline gives CDR1 KGHDR, CDR2 SFDVKD. CDR3 sequence: CATSEPGLAGGKNNEQFF. Here the CDR3 DNA reads TGTGCCACCAGTGAGCCGGGACTAGCGGGAGGTAAGAACAATGAGCAGTTCTTC.

The table lists this clonotype with a few counts. V is TRBV7-7 and J is TRBJ2-7; D is tentatively TRBD1 or TRBD2 (6 bases each). The ends were cut back, 0 bases at V and 4 bases at J, with 13 bases in the middle. Germline V gene data show CDR1 as SSHAT and CDR2 as FNYEAQ (reference sequence). The CDR3 runs 15 residues. CDR3 residues: CASSLAGGPNYEQYF. The CDR3 DNA sequence: TGTGCCAGCAGCTTAGCAGGGGGGCCCAATTACGAGCAGTACTTC.

This rearrangement joins TRBV5-1 to TRBJ2-1; D might be TRBD2 (5 bases). Germline CDR1 SGHRS, CDR2 YFSETQ. V was pared by 0 bases and J by 4 bases, with 11 bases between. The CDR3 covers 15 residues. CDR3 protein: CASSLGVSAYNEQFF. In DNA form, the CDR3 reads TGCGCCAGCAGCTTGGGGGTTAGCGCGTACAATGAGCAGTTCTTC. The full variable domain, in which reference TRBV5-1 and TRBJ2-1 provide the parts outside the CDR3, is KAGVTQTPRYLIKTRGQQVTLSCSPISGHRSVSWYQQTPGQGLQFLFEYFSETQRNKGNFPGRFSGRQFSNSRSEMNVSTLELGDSALYLCASSLGVSAYNEQFFGPGTRLTVL.

The rearrangement links TRBV10-3 to TRBJ2-1; 7 positions match TRBD1. Unmatched junction bases numbered 6, after V lost 2 bases and J lost 5 bases. The CDR3 totals 15 residues. CDR1 and CDR2 from the germline V gene are ENHRY and SYGVKD. The CDR3 loop is CAISEMRGLDNEQFF. In nucleotides, the CDR3 is TGTGCCATCAGTGAGATGAGGGGGCTGGACAATGAGCAGTTCTTC.

The chain recombines TRBV6-5 with TRBJ2-3; D remains ambiguous. This CDR3 comprises 16 residues. Germline CDR1 MNHEY, CDR2 SVGAGI. Between the trimmed V and J ends, which lost 0 bases and 0 bases, there was a span of 10 bases. CDR3 coding DNA: TGTGCCAGCAGTTACTCGAAGAGAGATAGCACAGATACGCAGTATTTT. This translates into CASSYSKRDSTDTQYF.

This clonotype appeared a few times. This chain uses TRBV11-2 with TRBJ2-1, with D possibly being TRBD2 (6 bases). Germline values: CDR1 SGHAT, CDR2 FQNNGV. The CDR3 is 16 amino acids. Deletions cut 1 base from V and 2 bases from J, with 12 bases between. The CDR3 bases are TGTGCCAGCAGCTTAGTCAGGCGGGGCGCCTACAATGAGCAGTTCTTC. Translated: CASSLVRRGAYNEQFF.

This rearrangement joins TRBV12-3 or TRBV12-4 to TRBJ2-7; D is undetermined. The V end was cut by 4 bases, the J end by 0 bases, with 7 bases between. This CDR3 comprises 13 residues. The CDR3 protein is CASSYRSSYEQYF. The CDR3 DNA is TGTGCCAGCAGTTATCGCAGCTCCTACGAGCAGTACTTC.

The chain is built from TRBV3-1 and TRBJ2-1, with D tentatively TRBD1 (6 bases). The V gene lost 7 bases and the J gene lost 5 bases, with 21 bases spanning the gap. The CDR3 is made up of 16 amino acids. The germline CDR1 and CDR2 sequences are LGHDT and YNNKEL (reference sequence). The CDR3 DNA reads TGTGCCAGCACCCCTTCCAGGGGCCAGGGTGACAATGAGCAGTTCTTC. Its protein product is CASTPSRGQGDNEQFF.

The sample holds a few counts of this clonotype. The chain is built from TRBV4-1 and TRBJ2-7; TRBD2 matches 7 bases. The germline V gene encodes CDR1 MGHRA and CDR2 YSYEKL. J gave up 5 bases and V 1 base, and 8 bases lay outside the gene matches. This CDR3 is built from 15 residues. CDR3 sequence (DNA): TGCGCCAGCAGCCAAGTCTGGCAGGGAGGGGACGAGCAGTACTTC. Translating it yields CASSQVWQGGDEQYF.

This clonotype has more than one count but fewer than ten. The chain joins TRBV11-2 to TRBJ2-3; D may match TRBD1 or TRBD2 (5 bases each). Germline V gene data show CDR1 as SGHAT and CDR2 as FQNNGV. This CDR3 has 16 residues. Trimming stripped 6 bases from V and 2 bases from J, with 18 bases between. CDR3 bases: TGTGCCAGCAGGCGTCGGGGCTTTAGGAACACAGATACGCAGTATTTT. It codes for CASRRRGFRNTDTQYF. Full variable domain (missing parts from reference TRBV11-2 and TRBJ2-3): EAGVAQSPRYKIIEKRQSVAFWCNPISGHATLYWYQQILGQGPKLLIQFQNNGVVDDSQLPKDRFSAERLKGVDSTLKIQPAKLEDSAVYLCASRRRGFRNTDTQYFGPGTRLTVL.

Concerning this clonotype: At one boundary the junction diverges from the germline segment, which might be a read error. This chain links TRBV5-5 with TRBJ1-1; 7 bases line up with TRBD1. CDR1 is SGHKS, CDR2 YYEKEE, per germline (reference sequence). This CDR3 region has 12 residues. The CDR3 reads CASSLANRGLYF. The DNA of the CDR3 is TGTGCCAGCAGCTTGGCCAATAGGGGGCTATATTTT. Filled out from reference TRBV5-5 and TRBJ1-1, the complete variable domain reads DAGVTQSPTHLIKTRGQQVTLRCSPISGHKSVSWYQQVLGQGPQFIFQYYEKEERGRGNFPDRFSARQFPNYSSELNVNALLLGDSALYLCASSLANRGLYFGQGTRLTVV.

This clonotype was found a few times. The J gene is TRBJ2-7, the V gene TRBV29-1; D is uncertain. The V end lost 7 bases, the J end lost 3 bases, and 10 bases lay between the germline ends. The germline gives CDR1 SQVTM, CDR2 ANQGSEA. The CDR3 spans 11 residues. The CDR3 sequence: CSAPFLYEQYF. CDR3 in DNA: TGCAGCGCCCCCTTCCTCTACGAGCAGTACTTC.

The table lists this clonotype with a few counts. The chain employs TRBV2 and TRBJ1-5; a possible D gene is TRBD1 (6 bases). Looked up from germline, CDR1 is SNHLY and CDR2 is FYNNEI. The CDR3 covers 15 residues. V lost 6 bases and J lost 4, with 16 bases in between. The DNA for the CDR3 is TGTGCCAGCAGCGGAGCGCCAGGGGAAAATCAGCCCCAGCATTTT. Amino acids: CASSGAPGENQPQHF.

This clonotype was picked up a small number of times. The chain uses TRBV20-1 and TRBJ2-3; D is unclear. The CDR3 loop spans 14 amino acids. CDR1 and CDR2 from the germline V gene are DFQATT and SNEGSKA (reference sequence). The V and J ends lost 1 base and 1 base respectively, with 9 bases between them. CDR3 DNA: TGCAGTGCTAGAGGGGTGCGGCGCACAGATACGCAGTATTTT. Amino acid sequence: CSARGVRRTDTQYF.

This clonotype was seen more than once but under ten times. The chain is built from TRBV4-1 and TRBJ2-2; D tentatively reads TRBD1 or TRBD2 (6 bases each). The CDR3 consists of 15 residues. Trimming took off 0 bases at V and 7 bases at J, with 12 bases between the two ends. Per the germline V gene, CDR1 is MGHRA and CDR2 is YSYEKL. CDR3 in DNA: TGCGCCAGCAGCCAAGACCCCCGGGGGCTCGGGGAGCTGTTTTTT. This gives the protein CASSQDPRGLGELFF.

This clonotype was observed many times. The chain joins TRBV5-6 to TRBJ2-5; TRBD2 matches 11 bases. Per the germline V gene, CDR1 is SGHDT and CDR2 is YYEEEE. This CDR3 has 16 residues. The V segment lost 1 base and the J segment 0 bases; nucleotides outside the gene matches: 2. The CDR3 is CASSLWTSGYQETQYF. Written as DNA, the CDR3 is TGTGCCAGCAGCTTGTGGACTAGCGGGTACCAAGAGACCCAGTACTTC. Based on the CDR3 plus reference TRBV5-6 and TRBJ2-5, the full variable domain is DAGVTQSPTHLIKTRGQQVTLRCSPKSGHDTVSWYQQALGQGPQFIFQYYEEEERQRGNFPDRFSGHQFPNYSSELNVNALLLGDSALYLCASSLWTSGYQETQYFGPGTRLLVL.

This clonotype was detected a few times. V usage is TRBV10-3 and J usage is TRBJ1-1; TRBD1 matches 8 bases. This CDR3 is built from 13 residues. Per the germline V gene, CDR1 is ENHRY and CDR2 is SYGVKD. V lost 7 bases to trimming and J lost 2 bases; unmatched junction nucleotides: 3. The CDR3 bases are TGTGCCATCAAGACAGGGGATAACACTGAAGCTTTCTTT. Translation: CAIKTGDNTEAFF.